This TCR beta chain was profiled in a study of blood T cell repertoires in COVID-19 (dated by TCRdb to 2018 to 2020). For the wider study: Samples from collaborators originated in the United States, Italy and Spain and spanned both the acute and convalescent phases of COVID-19. Deeply sampled blood TCRbeta repertoires from subjects exposed to, actively infected with, or recovered from COVID-19 were included in the dataset. The samples were drawn from the first 160 participants of the ongoing ImmuneRACE study and from 1,254 subjects provided by 6 global collaborators. The repertoires were released in a freely available public database intended as a resource for research on the immune response to SARS-CoV-2. Where HLA class I and class II types were available, the types were taken from metadata supplied by the sample provider, not from assay-based typing. Sample metadata almost always included a de-identified subject ID, COVID-19 status, age in years and sex. The prospective study material was composed of cDNA or gDNA derived from T cells, B-cell-depleted T cells, or PBMCs. Study-level results and caveats: Clinical and demographic metadata were provided uncurated, with the amount varying by source and participant.

The CDR3 runs 15 amino acids, cysteine and phenylalanine included. Only CDR3 DNA remains: 45 bases, in frame from the first base. CDR1 SGHNT and CDR2 YYREEE were looked up in the germline V gene (reference sequence). V sheds 0 bases and J sheds 1 base, leaving 11 bases between their ends. This clone was counted only a few times. This clone's antigen is unknown. No much larger clone exists at a distance of one base, and base qualities are not known. In the prospective study, participants were roughly 18 to 100 years old, resided in 25 or so geographic areas of the United States, and were enrolled through a virtual design. In the prospective study, cohorts were assigned on the basis of participant-reported clinical history obtained from a screening survey and a study questionnaire. In the prospective study, whole blood, serum and a nasopharyngeal or oropharyngeal swab were collected from each participant by mobile phlebotomists. Prospective study participants could optionally give additional blood draws and questionnaires over an approximately 2-month period. Before DNA extraction, prospective study blood samples were shipped either frozen or at room temperature.

The immunoSEQ Assay, a bias-controlled multiplex PCR, was used to amplify TCRbeta CDR3 regions from genomic DNA. The authors processed their data as follows. Within the assay, amplification of reference gene primers was used to estimate how many nucleated cells each sample contained. To quantify the absolute abundance of each unique TCRbeta CDR3 rearrangement, sequence reads were collapsed and filtered. For each sample, productive Simpson clonality was calculated by taking the square root of Simpson's diversity index across productive rearrangements. Entries here come from immuneACCESS through TCRdb and include only in-frame sequences with V and J called. Some clones fail to appear in such tables; in the studies checked, an unresolved V gene covers under half of the shortfall, and the cause of the remainder is unknown. The V and J calls and clone size come from that table; D and trimming were worked out from the DNA. For this sample there are 120,000 to 150,000 clones; 84% appear just once. Of the sample, about 5.5% falls within the top ten clones.

This clonotype was obtained from a man aged 40-55 years with acute COVID-19. The sample consisted of PBMCs or T cells enriched from blood (not recorded which). The chain links TRBV5-4 with TRBJ2-7, with TRBD1 tentatively as D gene (5 bases match). The encoded CDR3 is CASSLGGHNSYEQYF. DNA sequence: TGTGCCAGCAGCTTGGGAGGACACAATTCCTACGAGCAGTACTTC.